These 5 T cell receptor beta chains came from one sample sequenced in a study of PD-L1 blockade in urothelial cancer. Sequencing used immunoSEQ multiplex PCR; TCRdb keeps in-frame clones, though not all of them. The sample consists of tens of thousands of clones, 84% of them appearing once. Time point of the sample: pretreatment peripheral blood. Sequencing was performed on PBMCs, taken around atezolizumab (anti-PD-L1) treatment. The origin of the receptors is a man in his sixties with urothelial cancer.

This chain links TRBV6-6 with TRBJ2-7, with 15 bases identical to TRBD2. Trimming at V came to 6 bases and at J to 5 bases, leaving 8 bases not matched to a gene. This CDR3 comprises 16 residues. CDR1 is MNHNY and CDR2 is SVGAGI in the germline V gene (reference sequence). CDR3 DNA: TGTGCCAGCAGCGGACTAGCGGGAGGGAGTTTGGACGAGCAGTACTTC. Protein product: CASSGLAGGSLDEQYF.

The chain carries TRBV27 and TRBJ2-2, with D unclear. Germline CDR1 reads MNHEY; CDR2 reads SMNVEV (reference sequence). The CDR3 consists of 16 residues. V dropped 3 bases and J dropped 5 bases, with 16 bases sitting between them. The CDR3 nucleotides are TGTGCCAGCAGTTTGTCGACTCCCCCTGGAACCGGGGAGCTGTTTTTT. Translated, it gives CASSLSTPPGTGELFF.

The genes are TRBV10-1 and TRBJ1-3; TRBD1 matches at 7 bases. The CDR3 loop spans 14 amino acids. CDR1 and CDR2 (germline): WNHNN, SYGVQD (reference sequence). After removal of 11 bases from V and 3 bases from J, the junction contained 10 bases not matched to a gene. In DNA form, the CDR3 reads TGCGCCCCCTTTAAGGGGGCGAGTGGAAACACCATATATTTT. Translated: CAPFKGASGNTIYF.

The chain employs TRBV19 and TRBJ1-3; D unclear. The CDR3 has 12 residues. Trimming stripped 4 bases from V and 4 bases from J, with 5 bases between. Germline CDR1 is LNHDA and CDR2 is SQIVND (reference sequence). In DNA, the CDR3 is TGTGCCAGTAGTACGGGGGGAAACACCATATATTTT. Residues: CASSTGGNTIYF.

This rearrangement joins TRBV7-9 to TRBJ2-6; D perhaps matches TRBD1 (6 bases). Deletions cut 5 bases from V and 2 bases from J, with 10 bases between. CDR1 is SEHNR, CDR2 FQNEAQ, per germline (reference sequence). The CDR3 is 15 residues long. CDR3 nucleotides: TGTGCCAGCAGCCTACAGGGAGCTGGGGCCAACGTCCTGACTTTC. Amino acid sequence: CASSLQGAGANVLTF.